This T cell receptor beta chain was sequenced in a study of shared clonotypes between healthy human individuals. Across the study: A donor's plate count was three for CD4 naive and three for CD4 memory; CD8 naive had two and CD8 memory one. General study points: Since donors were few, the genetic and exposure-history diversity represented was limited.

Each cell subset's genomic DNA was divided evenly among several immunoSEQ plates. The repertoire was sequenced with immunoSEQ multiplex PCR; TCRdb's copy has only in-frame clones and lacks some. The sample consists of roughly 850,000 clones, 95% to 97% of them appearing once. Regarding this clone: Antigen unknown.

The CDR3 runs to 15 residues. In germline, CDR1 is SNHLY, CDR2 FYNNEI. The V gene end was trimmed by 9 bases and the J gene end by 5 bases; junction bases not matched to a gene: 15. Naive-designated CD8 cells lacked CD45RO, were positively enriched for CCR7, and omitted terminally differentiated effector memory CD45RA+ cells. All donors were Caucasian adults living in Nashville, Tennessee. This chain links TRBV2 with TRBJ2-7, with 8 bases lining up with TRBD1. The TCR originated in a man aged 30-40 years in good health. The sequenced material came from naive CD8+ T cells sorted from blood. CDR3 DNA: TGTGCCAGTTCCGATCCGGGACAGGACCACCACGAGCAGTACTTC. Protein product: CASSDPGQDHHEQYF.